The clone carrying this T cell receptor (beta chain) was seen repeatedly, ten times or more. Its cognate antigen is unknown. This sample stems from a study of T cells after yellow fever vaccination. Study-wide points: Among primary-vaccination clones, most reappeared after the booster, at about 95% for CD4 and more than 75% for CD8. Although most clonotypes did not, a small share appeared in both CD4 and CD8 compartments. FACS-sorted repertoires could harbor abundant contaminating bulk-population clonotypes.

Trimming took 5 bases from V and 4 from J, leaving 7 bases between them. Germline V gives CDR1 LNHNV, CDR2 YYDKDF (reference sequence). The CDR3 runs to 12 residues. MiXCR, applied by TCRdb to the 5' RACE reads, yields one record per CDR3 protein. The table includes approximately 550,000 distinct CDR3 sequences, approximately 13% detected once. This receptor was identified in a man younger than 40 who received the YFV17D yellow fever vaccine. Sequencing used PBMCs, obtained on the day of the yellow fever booster vaccination. The chain couples TRBV15 to TRBJ2-3, with D perhaps matching TRBD2 (5 bases). The CDR3 loop is CATSAGADTQYF. CDR3 coding DNA: TGTGCCACCAGCGCGGGTGCAGATACGCAGTATTTT.